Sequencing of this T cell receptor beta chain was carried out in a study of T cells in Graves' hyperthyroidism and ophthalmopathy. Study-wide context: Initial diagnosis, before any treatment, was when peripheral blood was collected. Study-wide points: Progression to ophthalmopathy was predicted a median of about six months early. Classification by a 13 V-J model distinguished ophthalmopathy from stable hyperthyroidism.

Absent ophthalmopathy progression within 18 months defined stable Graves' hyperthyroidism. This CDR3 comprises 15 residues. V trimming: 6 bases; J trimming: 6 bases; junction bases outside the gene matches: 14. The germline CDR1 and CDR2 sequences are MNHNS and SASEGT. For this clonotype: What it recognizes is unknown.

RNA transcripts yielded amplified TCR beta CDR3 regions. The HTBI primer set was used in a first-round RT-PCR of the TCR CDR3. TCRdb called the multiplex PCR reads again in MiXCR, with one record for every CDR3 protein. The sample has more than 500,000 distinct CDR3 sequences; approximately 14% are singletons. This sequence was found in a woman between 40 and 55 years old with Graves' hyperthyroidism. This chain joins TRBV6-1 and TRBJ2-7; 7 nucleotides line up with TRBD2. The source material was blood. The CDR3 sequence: CASRPSSGGGFEQYF. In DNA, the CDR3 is TGTGCCAGCAGGCCGAGCTCGGGCGGGGGTTTCGAGCAGTACTTC.